These 5 T cell receptor beta chains were sequenced from one sample in a study of cytomegalovirus exposure and HLA in healthy donors. The PCR contained 60 Vbeta and 13 Jbeta primers. Only in-frame clones appear in the TCRdb table, and some are missing; sequencing was by immunoSEQ multiplex PCR. This sample yields approximately 220,000 clones, of which roughly 87% are seen a single time; approximately 6% belongs to the top ten. Sequenced input: PBMCs. Receptor source: a man aged 40-55 years in good health and CMV-seropositive.

V is TRBV19 and J is TRBJ1-2; TRBD1 matches 7 bases. Per the germline V gene, CDR1 is LNHDA and CDR2 is SQIVND (reference sequence). The CDR3 covers 19 residues. The V gene end was trimmed by 4 bases and the J gene end by 1 base; junction bases not matched to a gene: 18. In DNA, the CDR3 is TGTGCCAGTAGTACCCCCCCCGATCAAGTGACAGGGAATAACTATGGCTACACCTTC. Encoded protein: CASSTPPDQVTGNNYGYTF.

J is TRBJ2-1 and V is TRBV5-1, with D perhaps matching TRBD1 (6 bases). Per germline, CDR1 SGHRS and CDR2 YFSETQ. V lost 0 bases and J 8 bases, leaving 18 bases between the germline ends. The CDR3 is 16 residues long. CDR3 sequence reads: CASSLVVSGALDEQFF. CDR3 DNA: TGCGCCAGCAGCTTGGTTGTGTCAGGGGCCTTGGATGAGCAGTTCTTC. Looking up the rest from reference TRBV5-1 and TRBJ2-1 gives the full variable domain: KAGVTQTPRYLIKTRGQQVTLSCSPISGHRSVSWYQQTPGQGLQFLFEYFSETQRNKGNFPGRFSGRQFSNSRSEMNVSTLELGDSALYLCASSLVVSGALDEQFFGPGTRLTVL.

This chain uses TRBV4-2 with TRBJ2-2, with 7 bases that match TRBD2. This CDR3 has 17 residues. The ends lost 0 bases at V and 7 bases at J; junction bases unmatched: 11. The germline V gene encodes CDR1 LGHNA and CDR2 YNFKEQ. CDR3 nucleotide sequence: TGTGCCAGCAGCCAAGATCTGTTGGGAGGGCGGGACGGGGAGCTGTTTTTT. Translating it yields CASSQDLLGGRDGELFF.

V is TRBV5-1 and J is TRBJ2-1; 13 bases align to TRBD2. Losses at the gene ends were 4 bases for V and 4 bases for J; bases not matched to a gene: 11. Germline assignment: CDR1 SGHRS and CDR2 YFSETQ. This CDR3 is built from 18 residues. Here the CDR3 reads CASSQGTSGTSGYNEQFF. CDR3 in DNA: TGCGCCAGCAGCCAGGGGACTAGCGGGACCTCTGGGTACAATGAGCAGTTCTTC.

The V and J genes are TRBV29-1 and TRBJ1-2, with D uncertain. The ends were cut back, 7 bases at V and 10 bases at J, with 10 bases in the middle. From germline, CDR1 is SQVTM and CDR2 ANQGSEA. The CDR3 is 9 amino acids. CDR3 DNA: TGCAGCGCCGGTTCTGACTACACCTTC. Its translation is CSAGSDYTF.